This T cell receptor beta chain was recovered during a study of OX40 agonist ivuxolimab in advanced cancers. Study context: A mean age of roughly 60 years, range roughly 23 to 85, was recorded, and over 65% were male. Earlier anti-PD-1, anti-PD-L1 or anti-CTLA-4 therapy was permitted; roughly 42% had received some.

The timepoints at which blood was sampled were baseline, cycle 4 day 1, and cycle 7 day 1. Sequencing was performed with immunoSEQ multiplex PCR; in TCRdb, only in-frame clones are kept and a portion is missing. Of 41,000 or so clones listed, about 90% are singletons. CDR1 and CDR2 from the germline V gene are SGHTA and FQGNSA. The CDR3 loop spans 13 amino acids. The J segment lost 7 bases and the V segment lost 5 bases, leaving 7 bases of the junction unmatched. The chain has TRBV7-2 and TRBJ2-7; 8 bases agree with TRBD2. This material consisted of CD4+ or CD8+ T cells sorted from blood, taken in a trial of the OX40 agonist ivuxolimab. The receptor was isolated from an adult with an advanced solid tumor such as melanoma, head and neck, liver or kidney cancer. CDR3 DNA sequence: TGTGCCAGCAGCCCCCTTCCGGGGGGGGAGCAGTACTTC. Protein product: CASSPLPGGEQYF. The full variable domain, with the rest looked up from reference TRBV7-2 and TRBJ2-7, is GAGVSQSPSNKVTEKGKDVELRCDPISGHTALYWYRQSLGQGLEFLIYFQGNSAPDKSGLPSDRFSAERTGGSVSTLTIQRTQQEDSAVYLCASSPLPGGEQYFGPGTRLTVT.